This record covers a single TCR beta chain. These data originate in a study of blood T cell repertoires in COVID-19. For the study at large: Whether acute or convalescent, the COVID-19 samples came from the United States, Italy and Spain. The cDNA or gDNA used as material had been derived from T cells, B-cell-depleted T cells, or PBMCs.

In the original processing: Cell counts per sample came from amplifying reference gene primers. Produced via immunoSEQ multiplex PCR; TCRdb's table is partial and in-frame only. V, J and clone size are those of that table, while D and trimming were read from the DNA. The table has over 200,000 clones, approximately 80% seen once. CDR1 and CDR2 from the germline V gene are LGHNA and YSLEER. The V gene end was trimmed by 4 bases and the J gene end by 5 bases; junction bases not matched to a gene: 10. This CDR3 is built from 16 residues. This receptor was identified in a woman aged 45-65 years with acute COVID-19. Sequences were obtained from PBMCs or T cells enriched from blood (not recorded which). The V gene is TRBV4-3, the J gene TRBJ2-5; 10 nucleotides match TRBD2. In nucleotides, the CDR3 is TGCGCCAGCAGCCCTCGAGCGGGAGGGCCAGGGGAGACCCAGTACTTC. It codes for CASSPRAGGPGETQYF.